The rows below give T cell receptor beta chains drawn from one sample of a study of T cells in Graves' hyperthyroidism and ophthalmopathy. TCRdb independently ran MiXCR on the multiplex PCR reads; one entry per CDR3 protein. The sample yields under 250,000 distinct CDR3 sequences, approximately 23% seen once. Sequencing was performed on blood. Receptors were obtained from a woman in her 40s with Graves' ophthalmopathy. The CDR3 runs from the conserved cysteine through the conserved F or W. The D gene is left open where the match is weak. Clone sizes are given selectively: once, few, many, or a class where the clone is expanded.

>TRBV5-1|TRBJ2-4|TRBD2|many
TGCGCCAGCAGCCCCCTGGGACTAGCGGGAGGAAAAGGCAAAAACATTCAGTACTTC
CASSPLGLAGGKGKNIQYF
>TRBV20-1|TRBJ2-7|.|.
TGCAGTGCGTTAGTGCGGCGTGACTACGAGCAGTACTTC
CSALVRRDYEQYF
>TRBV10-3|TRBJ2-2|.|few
TGTGCCATCAGGACGGCTCAGAACACCGGGGAGCTGTTTTTT
CAIRTAQNTGELFF
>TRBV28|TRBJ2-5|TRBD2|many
TGTGCCAGCAGTTCTAGCGGGAGTTCCTTGACCCAGTACTTC
CASSSSGSSLTQYF
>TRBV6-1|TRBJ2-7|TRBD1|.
TGTGCCAGCAGCCGAGAGGGGACAGGTTCCTTCTACGAGCAGTACTTC
CASSREGTGSFYEQYF
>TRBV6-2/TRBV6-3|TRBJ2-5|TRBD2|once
TGTGCCAGCAGTTCCGGGACTAGATTAAGAGAAGCCCAGTACTTC
CASSSGTRLREAQYF
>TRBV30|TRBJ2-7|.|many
TGTGCCTGGAGGAACTTTTCCTCCTACGAGCAGTACTTC
CAWRNFSSYEQYF
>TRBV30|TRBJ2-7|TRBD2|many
TGTGCCTGGAGTGTAGGACTAGCGGGCTACGAGCAGTACTTC
CAWSVGLAGYEQYF
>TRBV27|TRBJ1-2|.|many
TGTGCCAGCAGTTTACGACAGCCACTCTATGGCTACACCTTC
CASSLRQPLYGYTF
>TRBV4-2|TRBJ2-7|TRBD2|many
TGTGCCAGCAGCCAAGAATCAGCCTACGGCCTACTAGCGGGAGTGCCCTACGAGCAGTACTTC
CASSQESAYGLLAGVPYEQYF
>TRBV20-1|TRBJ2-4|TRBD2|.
TGCAGTGCTAGGACTAGCGCCAAAAACATTCAGTACTTC
CSARTSAKNIQYF
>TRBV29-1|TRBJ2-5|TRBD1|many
TGCAGCGGGAGACAGGGGCAAGAGACCCAGTACTTC
CSGRQGQETQYF
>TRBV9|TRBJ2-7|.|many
TGTGCCAGCAGCCCCCAGGGTACGGTCTACGAGCAGTACTTC
CASSPQGTVYEQYF
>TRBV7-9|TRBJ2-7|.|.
TGTGCCAGCAGCTCCTCCCTCGCTGAGCAGTACTTC
CASSSSLAEQYF
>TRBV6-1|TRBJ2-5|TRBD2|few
TGTGCCAGCAGAGAAGGGACTAATCAGGCAAAGACCCAGTACTTC
CASREGTNQAKTQYF
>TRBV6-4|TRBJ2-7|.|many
TGTGCCAGCAGTGTTCTCGGTTCCTACGAGCAGTACTTC
CASSVLGSYEQYF
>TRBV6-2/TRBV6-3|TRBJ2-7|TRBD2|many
TGTGCCAGCAGTTGGACTAGCGGGAGTTACGAGCAGTACTTC
CASSWTSGSYEQYF